What follows are 24 T cell receptor beta chains derived from one specimen sequenced in a study of blood T cell repertoires in COVID-19. This table comes from immunoSEQ multiplex PCR, and its TCRdb copy is limited to in-frame clones, with some not included. The sample has 150,000 to 200,000 clones, 60% to 80% seen once; the top ten hold approximately 14%. Sequenced material: PBMCs or T cells enriched from blood (not recorded which). The receptors were sampled from a man aged 55 to 70 who had been exposed to COVID-19.

The V gene is TRBV28, the J gene TRBJ1-2; no clear D. The CDR3 is 12 amino acids. Looked up from germline, CDR1 is MDHEN and CDR2 is SYDVKM. The V end lost 4 bases, the J end lost 4 bases, and 7 bases lay between the germline ends. The CDR3 here is CASSWSTYGYTF. The CDR3 DNA is TGTGCCAGCAGTTGGAGTACCTATGGCTACACCTTC.

The chain uses TRBV5-8 and TRBJ2-5; no clear D gene. Germline CDR1 and CDR2: SGHTS and YDEGEE. The V gene lost 4 bases and the J gene lost 2 bases, with 12 bases spanning the gap. This CDR3 is built from 14 residues. This chain's CDR3 is CASSLGTRQETQYF. In DNA, the CDR3 is TGTGCCAGCAGCCTGGGTACGCGGCAAGAGACCCAGTACTTC.

This sequence joins TRBV24-1 and TRBJ2-2; TRBD1 agrees at 7 bases. This CDR3 comprises 14 residues. Trimming took 4 bases from V and 3 from J; bases not matched to a gene: 1. Germline assignment: CDR1 KGHDR and CDR2 SFDVKD. The CDR3 loop reads CATSDRGYTGELFF. In DNA form, the CDR3 reads TGTGCCACCAGTGACAGGGGGTACACCGGGGAGCTGTTTTTT.

This sequence joins TRBV27 and TRBJ1-2, with TRBD1 matching 8 bases. Germline values: CDR1 MNHEY, CDR2 SMNVEV (reference sequence). Trimming cost V 6 bases and J 4 bases; bases outside gene matches: 10. This CDR3 has 15 residues. The CDR3 nucleotides are TGTGCCAGCAGGGAGCAGGGGGCGCTCGCCTATGGCTACACCTTC. Its protein product is CASREQGALAYGYTF.

The chain joins TRBV5-5 to TRBJ2-1, with D hard to call. Trimming pared 4 bases from V and 7 bases from J, leaving 15 bases between. The CDR3 loop spans 14 amino acids. Germline-derived CDR1 and CDR2 are SGHKS and YYEKEE (reference sequence). The CDR3 protein is CASSGVAARNEQFF. The CDR3 nucleotides read TGTGCCAGCAGCGGAGTGGCCGCGAGGAATGAGCAGTTCTTC. The full variable domain, rest sourced from reference TRBV5-5 and TRBJ2-1, is DAGVTQSPTHLIKTRGQQVTLRCSPISGHKSVSWYQQVLGQGPQFIFQYYEKEERGRGNFPDRFSARQFPNYSSELNVNALLLGDSALYLCASSGVAARNEQFFGPGTRLTVL.

The table lists this clone with a count of one. V usage is TRBV6-2 or TRBV6-3 and J usage is TRBJ1-2, with 10 bases identical to TRBD1. Per the germline V gene, CDR1 is MNHEY and CDR2 is SVGEGT. V gave up 5 bases and J gave up 4 bases; unmatched junction bases: 13. The CDR3 runs 17 residues. CDR3 protein: CASSPWTGGASSYGYTF. The CDR3 DNA reads TGTGCCAGCAGTCCCTGGACAGGGGGGGCTTCAAGCTATGGCTACACCTTC.

V usage is TRBV27 and J usage is TRBJ2-1; 12 bases match TRBD2. The CDR3 is 19 residues long. The V gene's germline CDR1 is MNHEY and CDR2 SMNVEV (reference sequence). Trimming took 7 bases from V and 4 from J; bases not matched to a gene: 17. CDR3 in DNA: TGTGCCAGCACAACGATACAGGGGCTACTAGCGGGAGGATACAATGAGCAGTTCTTC. This gives the protein CASTTIQGLLAGGYNEQFF.

This clone was recorded once. The chain is built from TRBV3-1 (or the pseudogene TRBV3-2) and TRBJ1-1, with D maybe TRBD1 (6 bases). The CDR3 sequence is 14 residues long. V dropped 1 base and J dropped 4 bases, with 10 bases sitting between them. CDR1 and CDR2 (germline): LGHDT, YNNKEL (reference sequence). The CDR3 nucleotides read TGTGCCAGCAGCCAAGTTCCAGGGGCCACTGAAGCTTTCTTT. Its protein product is CASSQVPGATEAFF.

The V and J genes are TRBV11-3 and TRBJ2-2, with TRBD2 matching over 11 bases. Germline V CDR1 and CDR2: SGHNT, YENEEA. The CDR3 runs 15 residues. J was trimmed by 5 bases and V by 5 bases; bases with no gene match: 4. As DNA, the CDR3 is TGTGCCAGCAGCCCCTGGACTAGCGGGACCGGGGAGCTGTTTTTT. This translates into CASSPWTSGTGELFF.

The rearrangement links TRBV5-1 to TRBJ1-1; no reliable D call. Germline values: CDR1 SGHRS, CDR2 YFSETQ. CDR3 length: 12 residues. Trimming removed 1 base from V and 8 bases from J, with 9 bases in between. This CDR3 reads CASSLPGSEAFF. The CDR3 DNA reads TGCGCCAGCAGCTTGCCCGGGTCCGAAGCTTTCTTT.

This sequence joins TRBV7-3 and TRBJ2-3, with D possibly TRBD2 on 6 matching bases. Germline V gene data show CDR1 as SGHTA and CDR2 as FQGTGA. This CDR3 comprises 15 residues. The V end was cut by 5 bases, the J end by 4 bases, with 16 bases between. The CDR3 bases are TGTGCCAGCAGCGCCGGGGGTACCCAAGCAGATACGCAGTATTTT. Protein sequence: CASSAGGTQADTQYF.

The gene calls are TRBV2 and TRBJ2-1, with D tentatively TRBD1 (6 bases). Germline V gene sequence: CDR1 SNHLY, CDR2 FYNNEI. The CDR3 length is 15 residues. Trimming left V 4 bases short and J 5 bases short, with 15 bases between. In DNA form, the CDR3 reads TGTGCCAGCAGTGTGGAACAGGGTGGGGACAATGAGCAGTTCTTC. Residues: CASSVEQGGDNEQFF.

This sequence joins TRBV16 and TRBJ2-1; D not resolved. Trimming stripped 1 base from V and 4 bases from J, with 14 bases between. Germline values: CDR1 KGHSY, CDR2 FQNENV. The CDR3 runs 16 residues. CDR3 amino acids: CASSQFGQEIYNEQFF. The DNA for the CDR3 is TGTGCCAGCAGCCAATTTGGGCAGGAAATTTACAATGAGCAGTTCTTC.

The chain employs TRBV4-2 and TRBJ2-5, with 9 bases aligning to TRBD1. Looked up from germline, CDR1 is LGHNA and CDR2 is YNFKEQ. V shed 4 bases, J shed 3 bases, and the junction held 0 bases outside the gene matches. This CDR3 contains 13 residues. CDR3 nucleotide sequence: TGTGCCAGCAGCCGGGACAGGGAAGAGACCCAGTACTTC. Its protein is CASSRDREETQYF.

V and J are TRBV7-8 and TRBJ1-1; D remains unclear. The germline V and J ends were trimmed by 1 base and 7 bases, with 13 bases remaining between them. Germline CDR1 reads SGHVS; CDR2 reads FQNEAQ. The CDR3 contains 14 residues. The CDR3 protein is CASSLGVAGFEAFF. Here the CDR3 DNA reads TGTGCCAGCAGCTTAGGAGTGGCGGGGTTTGAAGCTTTCTTT.

The chain carries TRBV28 and TRBJ1-2; tentatively, D is TRBD1 (5 bases). CDR1 is MDHEN and CDR2 is SYDVKM in the germline V gene. The CDR3 is 13 amino acids. V was trimmed by 5 bases and J by 8 bases, leaving 15 bases between them. The CDR3 nucleotides read TGTGCCAGCAGTCCGCACCCCCAGGGAGGCTACACCTTC. Its protein is CASSPHPQGGYTF.

The chain links TRBV12-3 or TRBV12-4 to TRBJ1-2, with 7 bases that match TRBD1. This CDR3 region has 13 residues. The V and J ends lost 5 bases and 7 bases, in that order; junction bases with no gene match: 7. The CDR3 nucleotides are TGTGCCAGCAGTCGAGGGACAGTTAGTGGCTACACCTTC. Translating gives CASSRGTVSGYTF.

This clone has only one observation. This chain links TRBV4-1 with TRBJ2-1, with D possibly matching TRBD2 (6 bases). Germline V gene lookup returns CDR1 MGHRA and CDR2 YSYEKL. The CDR3 contains 15 residues. Deletions cut 4 bases from V and 0 bases from J, with 10 bases between. The CDR3 reads CASSPLTSSYNEQFF. CDR3 coding DNA: TGCGCCAGCAGCCCGCTGACTAGCTCCTACAATGAGCAGTTCTTC.

The CDR3 protein is CASSPRAGDSNQPQHF. The CDR3 DNA is TGTGCCAGCTCACCTCGAGCAGGGGATAGCAATCAGCCCCAGCATTTT. The genes are TRBV18 and TRBJ1-5; D might be TRBD1 (6 bases). The CDR3 covers 16 residues. The V gene's germline CDR1 is KGHSH and CDR2 LQKENI. The V end was cut by 3 bases, the J end by 0 bases, with 12 bases between.

The chain has TRBV7-7 and TRBJ2-7, with TRBD1 identical over 7 bases. Trimming cost V 5 bases and J 2 bases; bases outside gene matches: 21. Germline CDR1 reads SSHAT; CDR2 reads FNYEAQ (reference sequence). The CDR3 loop spans 19 amino acids. CDR3: CASSVRDRVPFRPTYEQYF. CDR3 sequence (DNA): TGTGCCAGCAGCGTCAGAGACAGGGTCCCTTTTCGTCCGACCTACGAGCAGTACTTC.

The chain recombines TRBV10-3 with TRBJ2-7; D is perhaps TRBD2 (6 bases). The CDR3 covers 12 residues. V shed 10 bases and J shed 2 bases, with 12 bases lying between them. Per germline, CDR1 ENHRY and CDR2 SYGVKD. CDR3 coding DNA: TGTGCCAGCGGGGACGGGGCCTACGAGCAGTACTTC. This sequence encodes CASGDGAYEQYF.

This chain joins TRBV7-9 and TRBJ2-7, with TRBD2 matching 8 bases. Trimming cost V 8 bases and J 3 bases; bases outside gene matches: 6. The CDR3 loop spans 13 amino acids. Germline V gives CDR1 SEHNR, CDR2 FQNEAQ (reference sequence). CDR3 nucleotide sequence: TGTGCCAGCTCGGGAGGGGTCCACTACGAGCAGTACTTC. Encoded protein: CASSGGVHYEQYF.

The V call is TRBV16, the J call TRBJ2-7, with TRBD2 matching over 14 bases. This CDR3 contains 18 residues. V dropped 3 bases and J dropped 2; count of bases not matched to a gene: 9. Germline CDR1 is KGHSY and CDR2 is FQNENV. The CDR3 nucleotides read TGTGCCAGCAGCCATCCGGGACTAGCGGGAGTGGGGACCTACGAGCAGTACTTC. Its protein product is CASSHPGLAGVGTYEQYF.

The chain links TRBV15 to TRBJ2-1, with 13 bases that match TRBD2. Trimming at V came to 6 bases and at J to 3 bases, leaving 5 bases not matched to a gene. Germline values: CDR1 LNHNV, CDR2 YYDKDF (reference sequence). The CDR3 covers 16 residues. The CDR3 region is CATRPRTSGSYNEQFF. The CDR3 DNA reads as TGTGCCACCAGGCCTCGGACTAGCGGGAGCTACAATGAGCAGTTCTTC.